By frequency in the sample, the clone carrying this TCR beta chain is medium-sized. Its cognate antigen is unknown. The data were obtained in a study of vaccination and CD4 T cells after COVID-19. Cultured CD4+ T-cell DNA underwent Oncomine TCR Beta short-read sequencing. Once CD4+ T cells had been cultured, genomic DNA was extracted from them. TCRdb ran MiXCR on the PCR reads and lists one entry per CDR3 protein. This table has roughly 6,800 distinct CDR3 sequences, around 35% appearing once. CDR3 length equals 13 residues. V lost 2 bases and J 7 bases, leaving 11 bases between the germline ends. Germline lookup yields CDR1 SGHTA and CDR2 FQGNSA. Documented treatment: approximately 9-day PBMC culture with coronavirus spike peptide pools or control peptides (ViraFEST assay). It was before the COVID-19 pandemic (2011-2018) that the unexposed donor's CD4+ T cells were collected. First, ViraFEST expanded antigen-specific T cells with peptide pools, and next it sequenced the TCRs. The authors swapped half the medium for fresh IL-2 medium on days 3 and 7.

This rearrangement joins TRBV7-2 to TRBJ2-5, with TRBD1 as a possible D gene (5 bases). The receptor's source is a human donor in good health. Input material: CD4+ T cells from blood, cultured in vitro. CDR3 region: CASSLTRQGTQYF. The CDR3 region has the DNA TGTGCCAGCAGCTTAACACGGCAGGGGACCCAGTACTTC.